A single sample is the source of the 2 T cell receptor beta chains below, sequenced in a study of T cell repertoires in ileal Crohn's disease. This table comes from immunoSEQ multiplex PCR, and its TCRdb copy is limited to in-frame clones, with some not included. Among roughly 14,000 clones listed, around four fifths were seen once. The sample consisted of ileal tissue. These receptors were taken from an adult with Crohn's disease.

The chain joins TRBV7-9 to TRBJ2-7, with TRBD2 identical over 9 bases. This CDR3 has 18 amino acids. The germline V gene has CDR1 SEHNR and CDR2 FQNEAQ (reference sequence). V dropped 1 base and J dropped 0; count of bases not matched to a gene: 10. The CDR3 spells CASSLVGGGRAPSYEQYF. The CDR3 DNA is TGTGCCAGCAGCTTAGTCGGGGGCGGGAGGGCTCCCTCCTACGAGCAGTACTTC.

The rearrangement uses TRBV7-2 and TRBJ1-6, with 8 bases fitting TRBD1. Germline V gene lookup returns CDR1 SGHTA and CDR2 FQGNSA. This CDR3 spans 15 amino acids. The V and J ends lost 5 bases and 9 bases, in that order; junction bases with no gene match: 9. The CDR3 protein is CASSPRQGSGSPLHF. The CDR3 region has the DNA TGTGCCAGCAGCCCTAGACAGGGGAGCGGTTCACCCCTCCACTTT.